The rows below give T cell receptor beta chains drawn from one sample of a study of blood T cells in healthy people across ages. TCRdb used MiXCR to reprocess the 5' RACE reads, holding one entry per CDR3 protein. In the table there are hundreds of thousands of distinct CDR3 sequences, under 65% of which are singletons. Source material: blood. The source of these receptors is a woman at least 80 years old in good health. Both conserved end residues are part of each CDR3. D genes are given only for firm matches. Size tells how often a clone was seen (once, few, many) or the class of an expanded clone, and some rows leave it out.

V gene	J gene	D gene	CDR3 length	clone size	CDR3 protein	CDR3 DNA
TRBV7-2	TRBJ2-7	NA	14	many	CASSLPHSSYEQYF	TGTGCCAGCAGCTTACCGCACAGCTCCTACGAGCAGTACTTC
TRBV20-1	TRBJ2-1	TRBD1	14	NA	CSARGQGAPNEQFF	TGCAGTGCTAGAGGACAGGGGGCTCCCAATGAGCAGTTCTTC
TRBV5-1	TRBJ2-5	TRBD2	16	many	CASRFGAGGGQETQYF	TGCGCCAGCAGATTTGGTGCGGGGGGGGGTCAAGAGACCCAGTACTTC
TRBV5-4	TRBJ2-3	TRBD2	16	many	CASSGGTGGPTDTQYF	TGTGCCAGCAGCGGAGGTACGGGAGGGCCGACAGATACGCAGTATTTT
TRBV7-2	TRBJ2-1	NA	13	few	CASSGVGRNEQFF	TGTGCCAGCAGCGGAGTGGGGCGTAATGAGCAGTTCTTC
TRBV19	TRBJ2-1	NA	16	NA	CASSIAPQSSYNEQFF	TGTGCCAGTAGTATCGCGCCCCAGAGCTCCTACAATGAGCAGTTCTTC
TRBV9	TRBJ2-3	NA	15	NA	CASSVGAGSTDTQYF	TGCGCCAGCAGCGTAGGGGCAGGAAGCACAGATACGCAGTATTTT
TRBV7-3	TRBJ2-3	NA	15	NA	CASSLRSWRTDTQYF	TGTGCCAGCAGCTTAAGAAGCTGGCGCACAGATACGCAGTATTTT
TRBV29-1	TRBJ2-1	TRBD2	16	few	CSVDIPTSGSHNEQFF	TGCAGCGTTGACATCCCGACTAGCGGGAGCCACAATGAGCAGTTCTTC
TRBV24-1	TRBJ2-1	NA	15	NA	CATSDTGPTYNEQFF	TGTGCCACCAGTGATACGGGACCAACTTACAATGAGCAGTTCTTC
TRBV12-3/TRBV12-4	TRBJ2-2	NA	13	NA	CASSRASNRELFF	TGTGCCAGCAGTCGAGCTTCAAACCGGGAGCTGTTTTTT
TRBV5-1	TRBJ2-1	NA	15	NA	CASSLDQATYNEQFF	TGCGCCAGCAGCTTGGATCAGGCCACCTACAATGAGCAGTTCTTC
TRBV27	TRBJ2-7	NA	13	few	CASSDDLTYEQYF	TGTGCCAGCAGTGATGACCTTACCTACGAGCAGTACTTC
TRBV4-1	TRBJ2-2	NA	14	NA	CASSREGGTGELFF	TGCGCCAGCAGCCGAGAAGGGGGCACCGGGGAGCTGTTTTTT
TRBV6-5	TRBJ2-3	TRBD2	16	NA	CASSYLPSGETDTQYF	TGTGCCAGCAGTTACCTGCCCAGCGGGGAGACAGATACGCAGTATTTT
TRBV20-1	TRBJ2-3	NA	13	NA	CSAGGRRRDTQYF	TGCAGTGCTGGGGGGAGGCGGAGAGATACGCAGTATTTT
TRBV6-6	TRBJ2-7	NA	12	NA	CATTGDSYEQYF	TGTGCCACGACCGGGGATTCATACGAGCAGTACTTC
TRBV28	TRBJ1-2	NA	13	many	CASSQDSNYGYTF	TGTGCCAGCAGTCAGGATTCTAACTATGGCTACACCTTC
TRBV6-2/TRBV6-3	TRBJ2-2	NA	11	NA	CASRRSGELFF	TGTGCCAGCCGGAGGTCCGGGGAGCTGTTTTTT
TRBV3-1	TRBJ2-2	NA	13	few	CASSVTETGELFF	TGTGCCAGCAGCGTGACCGAAACCGGGGAGCTGTTTTTT
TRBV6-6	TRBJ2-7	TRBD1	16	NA	CASSQQDRGGTYEQYF	TGTGCCAGCAGTCAACAGGACAGGGGAGGCACCTACGAGCAGTACTTC
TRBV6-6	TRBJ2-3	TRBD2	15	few	CASSPHREASDTQYF	TGTGCCAGCAGCCCCCACCGGGAGGCGTCGGATACGCAGTATTTT
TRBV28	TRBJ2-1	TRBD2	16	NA	CASSLSSGRKDNEQFF	TGTGCCAGCAGTTTATCTAGCGGGAGGAAAGACAATGAGCAGTTCTTC
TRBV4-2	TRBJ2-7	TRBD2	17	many	CASSQEIRREAPYEQYF	TGTGCCAGCAGCCAAGAAATCCGGCGGGAGGCTCCCTACGAGCAGTACTTC
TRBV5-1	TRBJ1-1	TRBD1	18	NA	CASSPGQELSRPLTEAFF	TGCGCCAGCAGCCCGGGACAGGAGCTATCCAGGCCCCTCACTGAAGCTTTCTTT
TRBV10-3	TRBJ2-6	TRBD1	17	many	CAISEETGGSGANVLTF	TGTGCCATCAGTGAGGAGACAGGGGGCTCTGGGGCCAACGTCCTGACTTTC
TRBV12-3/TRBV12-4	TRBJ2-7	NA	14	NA	CASTWTSGNNEQYF	TGTGCCAGCACCTGGACCAGCGGCAACAATGAGCAGTACTTC
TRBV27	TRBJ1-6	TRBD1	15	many	CASSLTGAPGAALHF	TGTGCCAGCAGTCTGACAGGGGCCCCTGGTGCGGCCCTCCACTTT
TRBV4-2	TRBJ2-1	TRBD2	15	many	CASSLGLAEADEQFF	TGTGCCAGCAGCCTAGGACTAGCGGAGGCAGATGAGCAGTTCTTC
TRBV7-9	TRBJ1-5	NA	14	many	CASSSQDRNQPQHF	TGTGCCAGCAGCTCCCAGGACAGAAATCAGCCCCAGCATTTT
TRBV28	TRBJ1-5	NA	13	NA	CASARDSNQPQHF	TGTGCCAGCGCACGGGATAGCAATCAGCCCCAGCATTTT
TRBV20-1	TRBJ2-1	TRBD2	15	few	CSAREGTSGRNEQFF	TGCAGTGCTAGAGAGGGGACTAGCGGGCGCAATGAGCAGTTCTTC
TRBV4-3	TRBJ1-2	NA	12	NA	CASSQEHGGYTF	TGCGCCAGCAGCCAAGAACATGGTGGCTACACCTTC
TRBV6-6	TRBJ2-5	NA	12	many	CASRTPQETQYF	TGTGCCAGCAGGACCCCACAAGAGACCCAGTACTTC
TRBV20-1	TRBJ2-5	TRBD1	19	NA	CSARITTRGGVKGKETQYF	TGCAGTGCTAGGATTACCACAAGAGGGGGCGTAAAGGGAAAAGAGACCCAGTACTTC
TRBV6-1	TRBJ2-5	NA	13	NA	CASSEAGIKTQYF	TGTGCCAGCAGTGAAGCCGGGATTAAGACCCAGTACTTC
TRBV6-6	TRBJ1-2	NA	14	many	CASSYAGPNYGYTF	TGTGCCAGCAGTTACGCGGGTCCTAACTATGGCTACACCTTC
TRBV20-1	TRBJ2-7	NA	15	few	CSARPAAGINYEQYF	TGCAGTGCTAGACCGGCCGCGGGGATTAACTACGAGCAGTACTTC
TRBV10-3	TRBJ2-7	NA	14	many	CAISDNRGSYEQYF	TGTGCCATCAGTGACAATCGGGGATCCTACGAGCAGTACTTC
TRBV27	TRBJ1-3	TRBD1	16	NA	CASRDLQGDSGNTIYF	TGTGCCAGCAGGGACCTACAGGGGGACTCTGGAAACACCATATATTTT
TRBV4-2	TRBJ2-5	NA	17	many	CASSQDGAVSFQETQYF	TGTGCCAGCAGCCAAGATGGGGCGGTCTCTTTTCAAGAGACCCAGTACTTC
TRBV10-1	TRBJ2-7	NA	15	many	CASSESRDSTYEQYF	TGCGCCAGCAGTGAGTCTCGGGACTCTACCTACGAGCAGTACTTC
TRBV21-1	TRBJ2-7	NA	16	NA	CASSKEAGEWTYEQYF	TGTGCCAGCAGCAAAGAAGCCGGGGAATGGACCTACGAGCAGTACTTC
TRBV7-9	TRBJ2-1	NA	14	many	CASSTSDRPPEQFF	TGTGCCAGCAGCACTAGCGACAGGCCGCCTGAGCAGTTCTTC
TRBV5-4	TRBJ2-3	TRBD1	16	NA	CASSGGGTGRRDTQYF	TGTGCCAGCAGCGGTGGGGGGACAGGGAGGCGAGATACGCAGTATTTT
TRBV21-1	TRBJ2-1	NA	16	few	CASSNGTGKAGNEQFF	TGTGCCAGCAGCAACGGAACAGGGAAAGCAGGCAATGAGCAGTTCTTC
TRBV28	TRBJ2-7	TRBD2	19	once	CASSLTLAGGRQLNNEQYF	TGTGCCAGCAGTTTAACGTTAGCGGGAGGGCGCCAATTAAACAATGAGCAGTACTTC
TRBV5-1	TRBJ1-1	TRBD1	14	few	CASSSGQEGTEAFF	TGCGCCAGCAGCTCGGGACAGGAGGGGACTGAAGCTTTCTTT
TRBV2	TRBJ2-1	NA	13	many	CASSPQGSNEQFF	TGTGCCAGCAGCCCTCAAGGGAGCAATGAGCAGTTCTTC
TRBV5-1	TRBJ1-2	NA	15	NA	CASSLESAAPYGYTF	TGCGCCAGCAGCTTGGAGTCGGCAGCTCCCTATGGCTACACCTTC
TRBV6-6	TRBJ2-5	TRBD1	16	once	CASSYDRGRKYNEQYF	TGTGCCAGCAGTTACGACAGGGGCAGGAAGTACAATGAGCAGTACTTC
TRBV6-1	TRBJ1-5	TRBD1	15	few	CASRRGHRGNQPQHF	TGTGCCAGCAGGAGGGGGCACAGGGGAAATCAGCCCCAGCATTTT
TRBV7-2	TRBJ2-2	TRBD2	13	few	CASERGVAGELFF	TGTGCCAGCGAACGGGGGGTCGCAGGGGAGCTGTTTTTT
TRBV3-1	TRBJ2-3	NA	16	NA	CASSQDRRDPTDTQYF	TGTGCCAGCAGCCAAGATAGGCGGGACCCCACAGATACGCAGTATTTT
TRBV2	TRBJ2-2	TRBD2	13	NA	CACGGTNTGELFF	TGTGCCTGCGGGGGGACGAACACCGGGGAGTTGTTTTTT
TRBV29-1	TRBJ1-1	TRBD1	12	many	CSVGNRGTEAFF	TGCAGCGTTGGCAACAGGGGGACGGAAGCTTTCTTT
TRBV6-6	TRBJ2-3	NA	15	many	CASSRGADYTDTQYF	TGTGCCAGCAGCCGCGGCGCGGACTACACAGATACGCAGTATTTT
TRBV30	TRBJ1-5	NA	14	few	CAWTSGAHHQPQHF	TGTGCCTGGACCAGTGGGGCGCATCATCAGCCCCAGCATTTT